Here is one T cell receptor (beta chain) with its context. Its specificity is unknown. TCRdb reprocessed the reads with MiXCR, giving one entry per CDR3 protein. The sample lists around 170,000 distinct CDR3 sequences, 17% occurring once. These data come from a study of T cell repertoires in cytomegalovirus infection. As for the study in general: Evidence of both CMV infection and a matching HLA type came from public TCR beta signatures.

Findings and caveats of the study: Frequencies of public TCR beta families were cumulated, and this identified carriers of CMV plus the relevant HLA. In two of eight donors, the top clonotype was HLA-C-restricted CMV-specific.

In germline, CDR1 is MNHNY, CDR2 SVGAGI (reference sequence). The CDR3 is 11 residues long. V was cut by 8 bases and J by 5 bases, with 7 bases left in between. This sequence joins TRBV6-6 and TRBJ1-5; D is unclear. This receptor was taken from a human donor in good health (CMV status not recorded). Some clones in this sample may be carry-over from other donors' samples. Sequencing was performed on CD8+ T cells from PBMCs. The CDR3 protein is CASGLYQPQHF. The CDR3 bases are TGTGCCAGCGGGCTTTATCAGCCCCAGCATTTT.